Listed below are T cell receptor beta chains from one sample, sequenced in a study of control samples from healthy donors and cancer patients. Clones were sequenced by immunoSEQ multiplex PCR, and TCRdb holds only the in-frame ones, with some missing. Of 150,000 to 180,000 clones in the sample, roughly 92% were seen once. The specimen was blood. The receptor source for this set is a man between 45 and 60 years old in good health. CDR3s include the opening cysteine and the closing phenylalanine or tryptophan. A D gene is named only where the DNA matches it firmly. Clone size is not always given. Where it is, it says once, few, many or a class for expanded clones.

. | TRBJ1-3 | . | TRBV5-6 | 12 | CASSLDRNTIYF | TGTGCCAGCAGCTTGGATCGAAACACCATATATTTT
. | TRBJ2-7 | . | TRBV21-1 | 10 | CASSAYEQYF | TGTGCCAGCAGCGCTTACGAGCAGTACTTC
. | TRBJ1-3 | . | TRBV5-1 | 15 | CASSRDPGSGNTIYF | TGCGCCAGCAGCCGGGACCCGGGCTCTGGAAACACCATATATTTT
. | TRBJ2-1 | . | TRBV21-1 | 17 | CASSRQGGEGPYNEQFF | TGTGCCAGCAGCAGACAGGGAGGCGAGGGCCCCTACAATGAGCAGTTCTTC
. | TRBJ2-7 | . | TRBV5-8 | 16 | CASSYSPGLIHHEQYF | TGTGCCAGCAGCTACTCCCCGGGACTTATACACCACGAGCAGTACTTC
. | TRBJ1-4 | once | TRBV2 | 12 | CASSGLGEKLFF | TGTGCCAGCAGTGGTTTAGGGGAAAAACTGTTTTTT
. | TRBJ2-7 | once | TRBV5-1 | 13 | CASTMSGLDEQYF | TGCGCCAGCACCATGTCAGGGTTGGACGAGCAGTACTTC
. | TRBJ2-3 | . | TRBV9 | 14 | CASSVLTSTDTQYF | TGTGCCAGCAGCGTATTGACCAGCACAGATACGCAGTATTTT
. | TRBJ2-3 | . | TRBV6-5 | 14 | CASGRGPSTDTQYF | TGTGCCAGCGGGCGGGGGCCCAGCACAGATACGCAGTATTTT
TRBD2 | TRBJ2-1 | . | TRBV7-6 | 15 | CASSSRTSVRNEQFF | TGTGCCAGCAGCTCTCGGACTAGCGTGCGCAATGAGCAGTTCTTC
TRBD1 | TRBJ1-1 | . | TRBV7-6 | 15 | CASSPTGDMNTEAFF | TGTGCCAGCAGTCCGACAGGGGACATGAACACTGAAGCTTTCTTT
TRBD2 | TRBJ2-7 | . | TRBV27 | 15 | CASSLGAGLAYEQYF | TGTGCCAGCAGTTTAGGGGCGGGACTAGCCTACGAGCAGTACTTC
TRBD1 | TRBJ2-7 | . | TRBV5-1 | 12 | CASSTTGPEQYF | TGCGCCAGCAGCACGACAGGGCCCGAGCAGTACTTC
TRBD2 | TRBJ2-1 | . | TRBV5-1 | 17 | CASSLCLAGECFNEQFF | TGCGCCAGCAGCTTGTGCCTAGCGGGAGAGTGTTTCAATGAGCAGTTCTTC
. | TRBJ2-1 | . | TRBV2 | 15 | CASSVGLAIGNEQFF | TGTGCCAGCAGTGTAGGGCTAGCGATTGGGAATGAGCAGTTCTTC
TRBD1 | TRBJ2-4 | . | TRBV11-2 | 14 | CASSPRDRENIQYF | TGTGCCAGCAGCCCCCGGGACAGGGAAAACATTCAGTACTTC
. | TRBJ2-3 | . | TRBV24-1 | 15 | CATSDSDGATDTQYF | TGTGCCACCAGTGATTCGGATGGGGCCACAGATACGCAGTATTTT
. | TRBJ2-3 | . | TRBV21-1 | 16 | CASSRGLAGDGDTQYF | TGTGCCAGCAGCAGGGGACTAGCGGGAGACGGAGATACGCAGTATTTT
TRBD1 | TRBJ1-6 | . | TRBV5-1 | 15 | CASRQVTGALSPLHF | TGCGCCAGCAGACAAGTGACAGGGGCCCTGTCACCCCTCCACTTT
. | TRBJ1-2 | . | TRBV7-2 | 13 | CASSLGSVYGYTF | TGTGCCAGCAGCTTAGGTAGCGTCTATGGCTACACCTTC
. | TRBJ1-6 | few | TRBV7-8 | 15 | CASSLDGGRHSPLHF | TGTGCCAGCAGCTTAGATGGGGGAAGGCATTCACCCCTCCACTTT
. | TRBJ1-2 | . | TRBV28 | 13 | CASSQGQNYGYTF | TGTGCCAGCAGCCAGGGACAAAACTATGGCTACACCTTC
. | TRBJ1-2 | . | TRBV28 | 13 | CASSFGRLDGYTF | TGTGCCAGCAGTTTTGGACGCCTAGATGGCTACACCTTC
TRBD1 | TRBJ2-5 | . | TRBV11-2 | 17 | CASSSRQGASKGETQYF | TGTGCCAGCAGCTCCAGACAGGGGGCCTCGAAAGGGGAGACCCAGTACTTC
. | TRBJ1-2 | . | TRBV10-3 | 16 | CAISESNRRLNYGYTF | TGTGCCATCAGTGAGTCGAACAGGAGACTAAACTATGGCTACACCTTC
. | TRBJ2-3 | . | TRBV12-1 | 23 | CASSLIDRDASGRPPTDTDTQYF | TGTGCCAGCAGCTTGATAGACAGGGACGCCAGCGGGAGGCCTCCTACCGACACAGATACGCAGTATTTT
TRBD2 | TRBJ2-6 | . | TRBV5-1 | 16 | CATAGGASSGANVLTF | TGCGCCACGGCGGGAGGGGCTAGCTCTGGGGCCAACGTCCTGACTTTC
. | TRBJ2-2 | . | TRBV7-3 | 14 | CASSSTGNTGELFF | TGTGCCAGCAGCTCGACAGGGAACACCGGGGAGCTGTTTTTT
. | TRBJ2-1 | . | TRBV19 | 14 | CASSIQGLGNEQFF | TGTGCCAGTAGTATCCAGGGTCTGGGTAATGAGCAGTTCTTC
. | TRBJ1-6 | . | TRBV4-1 | 14 | CASSPGRINSPLHF | TGCGCCAGCAGCCCGGGACGGATAAATTCACCCCTCCACTTT
TRBD1 | TRBJ2-3 | . | TRBV3-1/TRBV3-2 | 14 | CASMRQGGTDTQYF | TGTGCCAGCATGAGACAGGGAGGCACAGATACGCAGTATTTT
. | TRBJ1-1 | . | TRBV11-2 | 12 | CASSLPPTEAFF | TGTGCCAGCAGCCTCCCTCCCACTGAAGCTTTCTTT
. | TRBJ2-7 | . | TRBV25-1 | 17 | CASSEGVRGRQAYEQYF | TGTGCCAGCAGTGAAGGCGTCCGGGGACGTCAAGCCTACGAGCAGTACTTC
TRBD2 | TRBJ2-3 | . | TRBV19 | 15 | CASSASGTSADTQYF | TGTGCCAGTAGTGCCTCCGGGACTAGCGCAGATACGCAGTATTTT
TRBD2 | TRBJ2-1 | . | TRBV10-3 | 13 | CAIGGESNNEQFF | TGTGCCATCGGGGGGGAGAGCAACAATGAGCAGTTCTTC
. | TRBJ2-5 | . | TRBV5-1 | 16 | CASSLAGVGGQETQYF | TGCGCCAGCAGCTTGGCGGGGGTTGGAGGGCAAGAGACCCAGTACTTC
. | TRBJ1-2 | . | TRBV9 | 16 | CASSLSPTGSNYGYTF | TGTGCCAGCAGCCTCTCCCCAACAGGGTCCAACTATGGCTACACCTTC
TRBD2 | TRBJ2-5 | . | TRBV5-4 | 17 | CASSFLQDSGRGETQYF | TGTGCCAGCAGCTTCCTCCAAGATAGCGGGAGGGGAGAGACCCAGTACTTC
TRBD2 | TRBJ2-1 | once | TRBV9 | 17 | CASSVTSGSSGFSEQFF | TGTGCCAGCAGCGTAACTAGCGGGAGTAGCGGGTTTAGTGAGCAGTTCTTC
TRBD2 | TRBJ2-1 | . | TRBV6-4 | 14 | CASSKTSRGSEQFF | TGTGCCAGCAGTAAGACTAGCCGGGGATCTGAGCAGTTCTTC
. | TRBJ2-2 | . | TRBV3-1/TRBV3-2 | 15 | CASSQDTMKGGELFF | TGTGCCAGCAGCCAAGATACAATGAAGGGCGGGGAGCTGTTTTTT
TRBD1 | TRBJ1-2 | . | TRBV6-2/TRBV6-3 | 15 | CASSYSNRGLYGYTF | TGTGCCAGCAGTTACTCGAACAGGGGGCTTTATGGCTACACCTTC
TRBD1 | TRBJ2-7 | . | TRBV2 | 14 | CASTAGTGGREQYF | TGTGCCAGCACCGCCGGGACAGGGGGCCGGGAGCAGTACTTC
. | TRBJ2-6 | . | TRBV18 | 14 | CASSPMVGANVLTF | TGTGCCAGCTCACCAATGGTTGGGGCCAACGTCCTGACTTTC
TRBD2 | TRBJ2-3 | . | TRBV7-9 | 18 | CASSPPGLAGGFTDTQYF | TGTGCCAGCAGCCCCCCCGGACTAGCGGGAGGATTCACAGATACGCAGTATTTT
TRBD1 | TRBJ2-7 | . | TRBV10-3 | 14 | CAILPSQGAYEQYF | TGTGCCATCCTACCCTCCCAGGGGGCATACGAGCAGTACTTC
. | TRBJ2-3 | . | TRBV6-1 | 14 | CASSERDTGDTQYF | TGTGCCAGCAGTGAACGGGACACAGGGGATACGCAGTATTTT
. | TRBJ1-1 | . | TRBV19 | 17 | CASSRPRGAKMNTEAFF | TGTGCCAGTAGCCGCCCCCGAGGGGCGAAGATGAACACTGAAGCTTTCTTT
. | TRBJ2-7 | . | TRBV2 | 12 | CASSESSYEQYF | TGTGCCAGCAGTGAGAGCTCCTACGAGCAGTACTTC
TRBD2 | TRBJ2-2 | . | TRBV3-1/TRBV3-2 | 16 | CASSHEAGGNTGELFF | TGTGCCAGCAGCCATGAGGCGGGGGGGAACACCGGGGAGCTGTTTTTT
. | TRBJ2-7 | . | TRBV19 | 15 | CASGGRGRLAHEQYF | TGTGCCAGCGGGGGTAGGGGGCGTTTGGCCCACGAGCAGTACTTC
. | TRBJ1-5 | . | TRBV4-1 | 17 | CASSQDLGQGIDQPQHF | TGCGCCAGCAGCCAAGACTTAGGGCAGGGGATTGATCAGCCCCAGCATTTT
TRBD2 | TRBJ2-3 | . | TRBV5-1 | 16 | CASSLDAASGRNTQYF | TGCGCCAGCAGCTTGGATGCGGCTAGCGGGAGAAATACGCAGTATTTT
. | TRBJ2-3 | . | TRBV6-6 | 14 | CASSDRLVSDTQYF | TGTGCCAGCAGTGACCGACTAGTTTCAGATACGCAGTATTTT
. | TRBJ2-2 | . | TRBV5-1 | 14 | CASSSSGEVGELFF | TGCGCCAGCAGCTCGTCAGGGGAGGTCGGGGAGCTGTTTTTT